These T cell receptor delta chains were read from a single sample in a study of gamma-delta chains in newborns, infants, children. With CATT, TCRdb re-called clones from the reads. The sample comprises over 12,000 delta-chain clones, around 7% of which are singletons, and approximately 20% rests with the top ten. The sequenced sample was blood. The receptor source for this set is a child who was a newborn, infant or young child, either healthy, febrile or measles-vaccinated (not recorded which). Both conserved end residues are part of each CDR3. Fields, in order: D gene, J gene, V gene, clone size, CDR3 protein, CDR3 DNA. D genes are given only for firm matches. Only some rows state a clone size, as once, few, many or a class for expanded clones.

d_call: TRDD3
j_call: TRDJ3
v_call: TRDV2
clone_size: .
cdr3_aa: CACDTVQGGGSYSWDTRQMFF
cdr3_nt: TGTGCCTGTGACACCGTGCAGGGTGGGGGATCCTACTCCTGGGACACCCGACAGATGTTTTTC

d_call: TRDD3
j_call: TRDJ3
v_call: TRDV2
clone_size: .
cdr3_aa: CACDFVLGDRSSWDTRQMFF
cdr3_nt: TGTGCCTGTGACTTTGTACTGGGGGACCGAAGCTCCTGGGACACCCGACAGATGTTTTTC

d_call: TRDD3
j_call: TRDJ3
v_call: TRDV2
clone_size: .
cdr3_aa: CACDTWGYGSWDTRQMFF
cdr3_nt: TGCGCCTGTGACACCTGGGGATACGGTTCCTGGGACACCCGACAGATGTTTTTC

d_call: TRDD3
j_call: TRDJ3
v_call: TRDV2
clone_size: .
cdr3_aa: CACDLLGISSWDTRQMFF
cdr3_nt: TGTGCCTGTGACTTACTGGGGATCAGCTCCTGGGACACCCGACAGATGTTTTTC

d_call: TRDD3
j_call: TRDJ2
v_call: TRDV2
clone_size: .
cdr3_aa: CACDTLGDKAQLFF
cdr3_nt: TGTGCCTGCGACACACTGGGGGATAAAGCACAACTCTTCTTT

d_call: TRDD3
j_call: TRDJ2
v_call: TRDV2
clone_size: .
cdr3_aa: CACDTLGGYAPSLTAQLFF
cdr3_nt: TGCGCCTGTGACACACTGGGGGGTTATGCCCCATCTTTGACAGCACAACTCTTCTTT

d_call: TRDD3
j_call: TRDJ3
v_call: TRDV2
clone_size: .
cdr3_aa: CACDTGGYRSWDTRQMFF
cdr3_nt: TGTGCCTGTGACACCGGGGGATACAGGAGCTGGGACACCCGACAGATGTTTTTC

d_call: .
j_call: TRDJ3
v_call: TRDV2
clone_size: few
cdr3_aa: CACDTILGGRSWDTRQMFF
cdr3_nt: TGTGCCTGTGACACCATTTTGGGCGGACGTTCCTGGGACACCCGACAGATGTTTTTC

d_call: TRDD3
j_call: TRDJ2
v_call: TRDV2
clone_size: .
cdr3_aa: CACDALGGTAQLFF
cdr3_nt: TGTGCCTGTGACGCCCTGGGGGGGACAGCACAACTCTTCTTT

d_call: TRDD3
j_call: TRDJ3
v_call: TRDV2
clone_size: few
cdr3_aa: CACDILGDTQQMFF
cdr3_nt: TGTGCCTGTGACATACTGGGGGATACCCAACAGATGTTTTTC